This T cell receptor (beta chain) appears in the sequencing data of a study of CD8+CD57+ T cells in acquired aplastic anemia. Overall study context: Sorted CD4+ and CD8+ cells yielded DNA averaging around 3.5 ug. Reads per healthy sample averaged around 9.9 million (CD4+) and under 12 million (CD8+).

In germline, CDR1 is MGHDK, CDR2 SYGVNS. The CDR3 sequence is 16 residues long. Trimming pared 0 bases from V and 0 bases from J, leaving 6 bases between. Researchers used genomic DNA as the template to profile TCR beta VDJ and CDR3. TCRdb reanalysed the reads using MiXCR and keeps one entry per CDR3 protein. The data show about 81,000 distinct CDR3 sequences, with 40% to 55% seen just once and approximately 70% held by the top ten. In regard to this clonotype: Its antigen is unknown.

Overall study results and limits: Comparison of patients with controls identified nearly 30 shared CD8+ CDR3 sequences. Statistical testing detected no significant gap in CD8+ Simpson's diversity between patients and controls.

The sample was sorted CD4+, CD8+, or CD8+CD57+ T cells (not recorded which) from PBMCs. The chain recombines TRBV25-1 with TRBJ2-6; D call uncertain. The sequence was obtained from a human donor in good health, serving as a control. DNA of the CDR3: TGTGCCAGCAGTGAATATACGAGCTCTGGGGCCAACGTCCTGACTTTC. Protein sequence: CASSEYTSSGANVLTF. Looking up the rest from reference TRBV25-1 and TRBJ2-6 gives the full variable domain: EADIYQTPRYLVIGTGKKITLECSQTMGHDKMYWYQQDPGMELHLIHYSYGVNSTEKGDLSSESTVSRIRTEHFPLTLESARPSHTSQYLCASSEYTSSGANVLTFGAGSRLTVL.